This TCR beta chain stems from a study of blood T cell repertoires in COVID-19. V lost 4 bases, J lost 5 bases, and 10 bases lay in between. CDR1 KGHDR and CDR2 SFDVKD come from the germline V gene. The CDR3 is made up of 13 amino acids. Authors' analysis steps: Reference gene primer amplification in the assay estimated nucleated cell counts. Sequencing was performed with immunoSEQ multiplex PCR; in TCRdb, only in-frame clones are kept and a portion is missing. That table gives V, J and clone size, and the DNA gave D and trimming. This sample yields around 60,000 clones, of which about four fifths are seen a single time; around 16% belongs to the top ten.

The chain recombines TRBV24-1 with TRBJ1-2; D remains unclear. Specimen: peripheral blood. The TCR was taken from a man in his fifties or sixties with COVID-19, enrolled during active disease. DNA for the CDR3: TGTGCCACCAGTGACCCCTCCGGGTATGGCTACACCTTC. The encoded protein is CATSDPSGYGYTF.